This T cell receptor beta chain was captured by sequencing in a study of T-cell memory formation after mild COVID-19. TCRdb redid the calling of the 5' RACE reads with MiXCR, one entry per CDR3 protein. In the table there are 550,000 to 700,000 distinct CDR3 sequences, 17% of which are singletons. The CDR3 runs 15 residues. CDR1 is DFQATT and CDR2 is SNEGSKA in the germline V gene (reference sequence). V was cut by 2 bases and J by 3 bases, with 13 bases left in between. Only a few counts were recorded for this clonotype. The source material was PBMCs or a T cell subset sorted from them (not recorded which). The sequence was obtained from an adult woman who had mild COVID-19 (a few samples of this study predate the infection). Cell type and time point are not known. V and J are TRBV20-1 and TRBJ2-2; tentative D call: TRBD2 (6 bases). CDR3 sequence (DNA): TGCAGTGCTAGACTCGGGGGAGAGCACACCGGGGAGCTGTTTTTT. This sequence encodes CSARLGGEHTGELFF.